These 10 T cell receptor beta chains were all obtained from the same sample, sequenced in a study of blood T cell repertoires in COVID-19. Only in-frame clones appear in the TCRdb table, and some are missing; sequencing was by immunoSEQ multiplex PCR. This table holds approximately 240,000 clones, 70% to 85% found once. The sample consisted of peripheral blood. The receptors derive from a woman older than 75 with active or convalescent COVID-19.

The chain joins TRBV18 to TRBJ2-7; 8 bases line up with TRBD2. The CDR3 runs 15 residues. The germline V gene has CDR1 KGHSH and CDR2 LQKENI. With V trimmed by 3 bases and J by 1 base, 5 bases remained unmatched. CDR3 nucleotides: TGTGCCAGCTCACCTACCGGGACTAGTTCCTACGAGCAGTACTTC. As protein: CASSPTGTSSYEQYF.

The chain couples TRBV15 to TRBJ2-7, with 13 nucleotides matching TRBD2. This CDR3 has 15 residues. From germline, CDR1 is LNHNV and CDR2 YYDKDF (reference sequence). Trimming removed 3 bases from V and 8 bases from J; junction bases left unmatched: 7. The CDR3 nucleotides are TGTGCCACCAGCAGTCTAGGACTAGCGGGAGCCAAGCAGTACTTC. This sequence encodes CATSSLGLAGAKQYF.

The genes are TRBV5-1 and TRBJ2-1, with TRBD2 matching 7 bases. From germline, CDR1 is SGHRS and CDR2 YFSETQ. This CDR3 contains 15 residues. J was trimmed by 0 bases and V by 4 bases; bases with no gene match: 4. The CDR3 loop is CASSPGLNSYNEQFF. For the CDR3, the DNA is TGCGCCAGCAGCCCGGGACTAAACTCCTACAATGAGCAGTTCTTC.

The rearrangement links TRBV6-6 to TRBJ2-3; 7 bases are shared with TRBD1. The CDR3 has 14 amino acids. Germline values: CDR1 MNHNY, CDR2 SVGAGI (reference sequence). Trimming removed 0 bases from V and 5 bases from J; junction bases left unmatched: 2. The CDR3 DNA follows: TGTGCCAGCAGTTACTCGAACAGGGGAGATACGCAGTATTTT. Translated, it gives CASSYSNRGDTQYF.

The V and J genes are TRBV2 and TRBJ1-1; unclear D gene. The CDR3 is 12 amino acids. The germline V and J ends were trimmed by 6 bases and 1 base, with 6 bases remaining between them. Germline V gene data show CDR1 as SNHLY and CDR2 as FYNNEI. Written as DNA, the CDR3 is TGTGCCAGCAGGGGGAGGAACACTGAAGCTTTCTTT. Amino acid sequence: CASRGRNTEAFF.

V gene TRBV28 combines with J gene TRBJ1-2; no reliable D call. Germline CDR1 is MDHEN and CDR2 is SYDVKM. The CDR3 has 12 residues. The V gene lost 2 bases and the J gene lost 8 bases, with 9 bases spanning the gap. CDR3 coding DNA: TGTGCCAGCAGTTTACCGACAATGGGCTACACCTTC. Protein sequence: CASSLPTMGYTF.

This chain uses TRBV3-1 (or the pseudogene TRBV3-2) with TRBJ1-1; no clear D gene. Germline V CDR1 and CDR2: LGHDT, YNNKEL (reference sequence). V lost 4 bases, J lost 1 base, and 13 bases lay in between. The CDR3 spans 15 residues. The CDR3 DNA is TGTGCCAGCAGCCCCGGGAGAACGGCGAACACTGAAGCTTTCTTT. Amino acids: CASSPGRTANTEAFF.

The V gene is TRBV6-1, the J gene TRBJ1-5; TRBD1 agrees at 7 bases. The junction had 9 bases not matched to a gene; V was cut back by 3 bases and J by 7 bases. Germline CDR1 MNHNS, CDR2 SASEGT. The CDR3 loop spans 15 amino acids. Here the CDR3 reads CASSEAARGSQPQHF. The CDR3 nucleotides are TGTGCCAGCAGTGAGGCAGCCAGGGGGTCGCAGCCCCAGCATTTT.

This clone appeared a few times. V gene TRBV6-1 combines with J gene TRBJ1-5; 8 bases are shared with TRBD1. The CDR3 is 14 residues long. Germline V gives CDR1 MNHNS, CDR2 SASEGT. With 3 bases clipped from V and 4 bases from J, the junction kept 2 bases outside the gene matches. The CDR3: CASSEQGANQPQHF. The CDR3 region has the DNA TGTGCCAGCAGTGAGCAGGGGGCTAATCAGCCCCAGCATTTT.

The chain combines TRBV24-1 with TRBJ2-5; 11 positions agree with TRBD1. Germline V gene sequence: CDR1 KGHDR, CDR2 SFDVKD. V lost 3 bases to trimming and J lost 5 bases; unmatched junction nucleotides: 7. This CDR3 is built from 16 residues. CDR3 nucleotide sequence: TGTGCCACCAGTGATCCTACGGGACAGGGGGACGAGACCCAGTACTTC. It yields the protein CATSDPTGQGDETQYF.